This T cell receptor beta chain was captured in a study of T cell responses to AZD1222 COVID-19 vaccine. Profiling relied on immunoSEQ multiplex PCR, and the TCRdb table lists in-frame clones only, not all of them. The sample has 160,000 or so clones, less than 95% seen once. Germline V gene data show CDR1 as KGHDR and CDR2 as SFDVKD. Trimming took off 5 bases at V and 5 bases at J, with 6 bases between the two ends. The CDR3 runs 12 residues. This clone was observed once. Its antigen is not identified. Study-level findings and limits: Spike-wide vaccine-associated CD4 TCRs dominated at 160-218 and 743-854.

The chain recombines TRBV24-1 with TRBJ1-5; D remains unclear. This TCR was sampled from an adult in good health. This sample comprised peripheral blood, obtained on day 0 of AZD1222 vaccination. As DNA, the CDR3 is TGTGCCACCAGTGTCAAATATCAGCCCCAGCATTTT. Translating it yields CATSVKYQPQHF.